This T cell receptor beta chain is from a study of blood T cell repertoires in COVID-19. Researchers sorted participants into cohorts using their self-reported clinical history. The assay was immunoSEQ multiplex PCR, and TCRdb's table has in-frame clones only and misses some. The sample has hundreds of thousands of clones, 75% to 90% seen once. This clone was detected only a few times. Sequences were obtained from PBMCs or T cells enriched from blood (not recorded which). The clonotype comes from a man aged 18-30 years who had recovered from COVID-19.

This CDR3 reads CASSEEGGRLYEQYF. The CDR3 nucleotides read TGTGCCAGCAGCGAGGAGGGCGGGAGACTCTACGAGCAGTACTTC. J is TRBJ2-7 and V is TRBV11-2; the match to TRBD2 covers 7 bases. J lost 3 bases, V lost 5 bases, and 10 bases had no gene match. Germline CDR1 SGHAT, CDR2 FQNNGV. The CDR3 length is 15 residues.